The 28 T cell receptor beta chains reported below all come from one sample, sequenced in a study of breast tumors, draining lymph nodes, adjacent tissues. Samples came from axillary lymph nodes draining the breast cancer. TCRdb analysed the multiplex PCR reads with MiXCR anew, one entry per CDR3 protein. The sample includes around 250,000 distinct CDR3 sequences, approximately 36% seen only once; the top ten take approximately 3.6%. The sample comprised axillary lymph node tissue. Source of these receptors: a female donor with breast cancer. Some clones in this sample may be carry-over from other donors' samples.

In its sample, this clonotype was seen many times. An end of the junction differs from the germline gene, which may be a read error. The chain has TRBV7-7 and TRBJ2-5; D is undetermined. The CDR3 contains 14 residues. In germline, CDR1 is SSHAT, CDR2 FNYEAQ (reference sequence). The CDR3 DNA reads TGTGCTAGCAGCTTAGACGATAGAGGAGAGACCCAGTACTTC. Translated: CASSLDDRGETQYF.

The gene calls are TRBV3-1 and TRBJ2-1; D is possibly TRBD1 (6 bases). Trimming took off 4 bases at V and 10 bases at J, with 11 bases between the two ends. Germline loops: CDR1 LGHDT, CDR2 YNNKEL (reference sequence). This CDR3 is built from 12 residues. The CDR3 is CASSLIGTEQFF. The CDR3, as DNA: TGTGCCAGCAGCCTCATCGGGACAGAGCAGTTCTTC.

The rearrangement uses TRBV6-6 and TRBJ1-6, with TRBD1 identical over 9 bases. The V gene end was trimmed by 6 bases and the J gene end by 6 bases; junction bases not matched to a gene: 6. The CDR3 length is 15 residues. CDR1 and CDR2 from the germline V gene are MNHNY and SVGAGI (reference sequence). The CDR3 DNA reads as TGTGCCAGCAGACCGGGACAGGGTGCTAATTCACCCCTCCACTTT. It yields the protein CASRPGQGANSPLHF.

V gene TRBV29-1 combines with J gene TRBJ1-6; tentative D call: TRBD1 (5 bases). This CDR3 comprises 14 residues. The germline V and J ends were trimmed by 5 bases and 6 bases, with 14 bases remaining between them. The germline V gene has CDR1 SQVTM and CDR2 ANQGSEA. The CDR3 is CSVSSGTTNSPLHF. CDR3 sequence (DNA): TGCAGCGTTTCCTCCGGGACTACTAATTCACCCCTCCACTTT.

This clonotype was detected ten times or more. This chain links TRBV7-3 with TRBJ2-3; D is ambiguous. CDR1 and CDR2 from the germline V gene are SGHTA and FQGTGA. The CDR3 extends over 13 amino acids. Deletions cut 5 bases from V and 1 base from J, with 7 bases between. As DNA, the CDR3 is TGTGCCAGCAGCCAGATGGGCACAGATACGCAGTATTTT. It codes for CASSQMGTDTQYF.

The chain has TRBV5-1 and TRBJ1-1; D perhaps matches TRBD1 (5 bases). This CDR3 has 14 amino acids. Trimming cost V 5 bases and J 5 bases, with 16 bases left between them. Germline assignment: CDR1 SGHRS and CDR2 YFSETQ. The CDR3 bases are TGCGCCAGCAGACGGGACGGAGCGGGTACTGAAGCTTTCTTT. This encodes CASRRDGAGTEAFF.

This clonotype has a count of ten or more. V gene TRBV4-1 combines with J gene TRBJ2-2; 7 nucleotides align to TRBD1. The ends lost 1 base at V and 0 bases at J; junction bases unmatched: 5. Germline assignment: CDR1 MGHRA and CDR2 YSYEKL. The CDR3 is 17 amino acids. CDR3 bases: TGCGCCAGCAGCCAAGGATGGACAGGAGCGAACACCGGGGAGCTGTTTTTT. Its protein is CASSQGWTGANTGELFF.

This clonotype has a count of ten or more. DNA for the CDR3: TGTGCCAGCAGTACCGCGGCAAACACCATATATTTT. Its protein product is CASSTAANTIYF. The chain carries TRBV6-6 and TRBJ1-3; D unclear. The CDR3 length is 12 residues. The ends were cut back, 5 bases at V and 6 bases at J, with 8 bases in the middle. CDR1 is MNHNY and CDR2 is SVGAGI in the germline V gene (reference sequence).

This clonotype has a count of ten or more. This chain links TRBV25-1 with TRBJ2-3, with D perhaps TRBD1 or TRBD2 (5 bases each). From germline, CDR1 is MGHDK and CDR2 SYGVNS. Deletions cut 6 bases from V and 5 bases from J, with 6 bases between. CDR3 size: 11 residues. The CDR3 here is CASRGVDTQYF. The DNA of the CDR3 is TGTGCCAGCAGGGGGGTAGATACGCAGTATTTT.

The V call is TRBV14, the J call TRBJ1-2, with a tentative D call TRBD1 (5 bases). V was shortened by 11 bases and J by 10 bases, with 26 bases between the two germline ends. The CDR3 covers 14 residues. The germline gives CDR1 SGHDN, CDR2 FVKESK. In nucleotides, the CDR3 is TGTGCCGGCAACCTACTAGCGGAGGGGTACTCCTACACCTTC. Protein: CAGNLLAEGYSYTF.

This clonotype was counted ten times or more. This rearrangement joins TRBV4-3 to TRBJ2-2; TRBD1 matches 9 bases. The CDR3 runs 16 residues. J lost 4 bases, V lost 3 bases, and 6 bases had no gene match. Germline V gives CDR1 LGHNA, CDR2 YSLEER. This chain's CDR3 is CASSQNRGLGTGELFF. CDR3 bases: TGCGCCAGCAGCCAGAACAGGGGGCTGGGCACCGGGGAGCTGTTTTTT.

This clonotype was counted at least ten times. V is TRBV6-6 and J is TRBJ2-6; 8 nucleotides align to TRBD1. Germline assignment: CDR1 MNHNY and CDR2 SVGAGI (reference sequence). V dropped 3 bases and J dropped 0; count of bases not matched to a gene: 4. There are 17 residues in the CDR3. The CDR3: CASSYGQGISGANVLTF. The CDR3 DNA sequence: TGTGCCAGCAGTTATGGACAGGGCATCTCTGGGGCCAACGTCCTGACTTTC.

This clonotype was detected many times. The chain has TRBV7-9 and TRBJ2-2; D unclear. The CDR3 sequence is 13 residues long. Germline assignment: CDR1 SEHNR and CDR2 FQNEAQ (reference sequence). Trimming removed 6 bases from V and 7 bases from J, with 12 bases in between. CDR3 in amino acids: CASSPRASGELFF. DNA for the CDR3: TGTGCCAGCAGTCCCCGGGCGAGCGGGGAGCTGTTTTTT.

This clonotype was counted a few times. The V call is TRBV6-2 or TRBV6-3, the J call TRBJ1-6; tentatively, D is TRBD1 (6 bases). Trimming shortened V by 6 bases and J by 7 bases, and 19 bases separated the two germline ends. CDR1 is MNHEY, CDR2 SVGEGT, per germline. CDR3 length equals 16 residues. The chain's CDR3 is CASRGFRGASNSPLHF. DNA of the CDR3: TGTGCCAGCAGAGGGTTCCGGGGGGCCTCAAATTCACCCCTCCACTTT.

This clonotype appeared many times. V is TRBV24-1 and J is TRBJ2-7; 13 bases line up with TRBD2. The V gene end was trimmed by 4 bases and the J gene end by 12 bases; junction bases not matched to a gene: 5. Germline V gives CDR1 KGHDR, CDR2 SFDVKD. CDR3 length: 13 amino acids. CDR3 region: CATSDRLAGGLYF. The CDR3 DNA is TGTGCCACCAGTGACCGACTAGCGGGAGGTCTGTACTTC.

In this sample, this clonotype turned up many times. V usage is TRBV19 and J usage is TRBJ2-1; D gene ambiguous. This CDR3 comprises 13 residues. Per the germline V gene, CDR1 is LNHDA and CDR2 is SQIVND (reference sequence). Trimming removed 6 bases from V and 4 bases from J, with 10 bases in between. CDR3 amino acids: CASSGGLYNEQFF. CDR3 nucleotide sequence: TGTGCCAGTAGCGGTGGGCTATACAATGAGCAGTTCTTC.

V and J are TRBV28 and TRBJ1-2; possible D gene TRBD1, 5 bases. The germline gives CDR1 MDHEN, CDR2 SYDVKM. This CDR3 comprises 13 residues. V shed 6 bases and J shed 4 bases, with 12 bases lying between them. For the CDR3, the DNA is TGTGCCAGCAGAGGGGATGACAGCTATGGCTACACCTTC. Translation: CASRGDDSYGYTF.

The genes are TRBV7-2 and TRBJ2-5; D might be TRBD2 (5 bases). The CDR3 sequence is 14 residues long. V lost 4 bases to trimming and J lost 0 bases, with 9 bases between them. Germline assignment: CDR1 SGHTA and CDR2 FQGNSA. CDR3 coding DNA: TGTGCCAGCAGCTCGACTACGTACCAAGAGACCCAGTACTTC. This sequence encodes CASSSTTYQETQYF.

About this clonotype: This likely comes from a read error, as the CDR3 has no conserved phenylalanine or tryptophan at its end. The V call is TRBV6-5, the J call TRBJ2-7; 9 bases align to TRBD1. The germline CDR1 and CDR2 sequences are MNHEY and SVGAGI. This CDR3 comprises 14 residues. V lost 5 bases to trimming and J lost 7 bases; unmatched junction nucleotides: 9. The CDR3, as DNA: TGTGCCAGCAGTACTTGGACAGGGGCGGGTGAGCAGTACCTC. Translation: CASSTWTGAGEQYL.

This clonotype showed up just a few times. A junction boundary mismatches the germline segment, possibly from a read error. The J gene is TRBJ1-5, the V gene TRBV5-1, with D unclear. This CDR3 has 14 residues. CDR1 and CDR2 (germline): SGHRS, YFSETQ. CDR3 DNA sequence: TGTGCCAGCAGCCTGGGCACTTGGAATCAGCCCCAGCATTTT. As protein: CASSLGTWNQPQHF.

V is TRBV2 and J is TRBJ1-4; D not resolved. Germline loops: CDR1 SNHLY, CDR2 FYNNEI. The CDR3 sequence is 14 residues long. Trimming removed 5 bases at V and 8 bases at J, with 15 bases between. The CDR3 sequence is CASSLLNTGEKLFF. CDR3 nucleotide sequence: TGTGCCAGCAGTTTACTGAACACCGGGGAAAAACTGTTTTTT.

This clonotype was observed many times. J is TRBJ1-2 and V is TRBV20-1, with no clear D. Trimming pared 5 bases from V and 0 bases from J, leaving 7 bases between. The germline V gene encodes CDR1 DFQATT and CDR2 SNEGSKA (reference sequence). The length of the CDR3 is 12 residues. The CDR3: CSASTSNYGYTF. The CDR3 DNA follows: TGCAGTGCTTCCACCTCTAACTATGGCTACACCTTC.

The J gene is TRBJ1-3, the V gene TRBV28; a possible D gene is TRBD1 (6 bases). Germline V gives CDR1 MDHEN, CDR2 SYDVKM. CDR3 size: 15 residues. Deletions cut 6 bases from V and 7 bases from J, with 19 bases between. CDR3: CASSPTRQAGNTIYF. The CDR3 region has the DNA TGTGCCAGCAGCCCAACTCGACAGGCGGGTAACACCATATATTTT.

The chain is built from TRBV11-2 and TRBJ1-2; perhaps TRBD1 as D (5 bases). The length of the CDR3 is 14 residues. Germline CDR1 reads SGHAT; CDR2 reads FQNNGV. The germline V and J ends were trimmed by 4 bases and 8 bases, with 17 bases remaining between them. The CDR3 DNA reads TGTGCCAGCAGCTCCCCGGGACGGGTAGGCGGCTACACCTTC. It specifies CASSSPGRVGGYTF.

The rearrangement uses TRBV15 and TRBJ2-1; D is perhaps TRBD1 (9 bases). The V end lost 0 bases, the J end lost 0 bases, and 30 bases lay between the germline ends. Germline V gene sequence: CDR1 LNHNV, CDR2 YYDKDF (reference sequence). The CDR3 loop spans 23 amino acids. Here the CDR3 reads CATSRDGTGSREGGLYSYNEQFF. As DNA, the CDR3 is TGTGCCACCAGCAGAGATGGGACAGGGAGTCGGGAGGGAGGGCTCTACTCCTACAATGAGCAGTTCTTC.

This clonotype came up many times. The CDR3 DNA sequence: TGTGCCAGCAGCTTGCTGGGACAGGGGGCCACCGGGGAGCTGTTTTTT. It codes for CASSLLGQGATGELFF. This rearrangement joins TRBV7-2 to TRBJ2-2; 12 bases match TRBD1. This CDR3 has 16 amino acids. Germline assignment: CDR1 SGHTA and CDR2 FQGNSA. V shed 3 bases, J shed 4 bases, and the junction held 3 bases outside the gene matches. Together with reference TRBV7-2 and TRBJ2-2, the CDR3 gives the full variable domain: GAGVSQSPSNKVTEKGKDVELRCDPISGHTALYWYRQSLGQGLEFLIYFQGNSAPDKSGLPSDRFSAERTGGSVSTLTIQRTQQEDSAVYLCASSLLGQGATGELFFGEGSRLTVL.

The chain links TRBV5-1 to TRBJ1-6; perhaps TRBD1 as D (5 bases). From germline, CDR1 is SGHRS and CDR2 YFSETQ. The CDR3 totals 15 residues. The V end lost 3 bases, the J end lost 4 bases, and 11 bases lay between the germline ends. The CDR3 sequence: CASSSSGGYNSPLHF. For the CDR3, the DNA is TGCGCCAGCAGCTCATCCGGGGGATATAATTCACCCCTCCACTTT.

This clonotype was seen ten or more times. J is TRBJ2-1 and V is TRBV2; the D is unclear. From germline, CDR1 is SNHLY and CDR2 FYNNEI. The CDR3 contains 10 residues. Deletions cut 7 bases from V and 5 bases from J, with 3 bases between. The CDR3 nucleotides are TGTGCCAGCAAAGACAATGAGCAGTTCTTC. Protein product: CASKDNEQFF.